This T cell receptor beta chain came from a study of PD-1 blockade in classical Hodgkin lymphoma. Repertoires were generated with immunoSEQ multiplex PCR, while TCRdb's copy carries only in-frame clones and drops some. Among more than 15,000 clones listed, 65% to 85% were seen once. Time point reported: cycle 4 day 1 (C4D1), after five to seven weeks of nivolumab. There was relapse after autologous stem cell transplantation in every patient, and there was variation in brentuximab vedotin exposure. Purified CD4+ T cells were obtained from thawed PBMCs through magnetic negative selection. The patients, who had relapsed/refractory classical Hodgkin lymphoma, achieved best responses of complete response, partial response or progressive disease. This sequence was found in a human donor with classical Hodgkin lymphoma. Sequencing was performed on CD4+ T cells from blood, taken before the fourth cycle of nivolumab.

The CDR3 loop is CASSESRVGNQPQHF. In DNA form, the CDR3 reads TGTGCCAGCAGCGAAAGCAGGGTCGGGAATCAGCCCCAGCATTTT. The J gene is TRBJ1-5, the V gene TRBV7-9, with TRBD1 as a possible D gene (5 bases). This CDR3 has 15 amino acids. V lost 5 bases and J 4 bases, leaving 15 bases between the germline ends. Germline V gene lookup returns CDR1 SEHNR and CDR2 FQNEAQ (reference sequence).